This is a list of T cell receptor beta chains from one sample in a study of Graves' ophthalmopathy and Graves' hyperthyroidism. TCRdb redid the calling of the multiplex PCR reads with MiXCR, one entry per CDR3 protein. The sample shows some 400,000 distinct CDR3 sequences, approximately 20% of them seen only once. Specimen: peripheral blood. All receptors come from a woman aged 18-29 years with Graves' ophthalmopathy. The CDR3 runs from the conserved cysteine through the conserved F or W. D genes are given only for firm matches. Clone size, where shown, is once, few, many, or a class for clones that have expanded.

D gene	V gene	clone size	J gene	CDR3 protein	CDR3 DNA
-	TRBV6-1	-	TRBJ2-4	CASTPVSGPIKTGIQYF	TGTGCCAGCACCCCCGTCTCGGGACCGATAAAAACTGGCATTCAGTACTTC
TRBD1	TRBV28	many	TRBJ1-2	CASSTGGQSDYGYTF	TGTGCCAGCAGTACAGGGGGACAGTCGGACTATGGCTACACCTTC
TRBD1	TRBV12-3/TRBV12-4	-	TRBJ1-5	CASSYGQGANQHF	TGTGCCAGCAGTTACGGACAGGGGGCGAACCAGCATTTT
-	TRBV7-9	many	TRBJ1-2	CASSWDWNYGYTF	TGTGCCAGCAGCTGGGACTGGAACTATGGCTACACCTTC
-	TRBV7-3	many	TRBJ2-2	CASSSLRTGELFF	TGTGCCAGCAGCTCGCTTAGGACCGGGGAGCTGTTTTTT
TRBD2	TRBV20-1	many	TRBJ2-7	CSAYSGGGYEQYF	TGCAGTGCTTATAGCGGGGGGGGCTACGAGCAGTACTTC
-	TRBV19	many	TRBJ1-1	CASSAQGRPSEAFF	TGTGCCAGTAGTGCACAAGGACGCCCATCAGAAGCTTTCTTT
-	TRBV18	many	TRBJ1-1	CASSNGASLNTEAFF	TGTGCCAGCTCAAACGGCGCCAGTTTGAACACTGAAGCTTTCTTT
-	TRBV6-2/TRBV6-3	many	TRBJ2-5	CASTGTPGETQYF	TGTGCCAGCACGGGGACCCCCGGGGAGACCCAGTACTTC
TRBD1	TRBV5-1	many	TRBJ1-1	CASSLSGQETEAFF	TGCGCCAGCAGCTTGAGCGGACAGGAAACTGAAGCTTTCTTT
-	TRBV19	many	TRBJ1-2	CASSIPPGNYGYTF	TGTGCCAGTAGTATCCCCCCAGGGAACTATGGCTACACCTTC
-	TRBV28	many	TRBJ1-3	CASSFIRSSGNTIYF	TGTGCCAGCAGTTTTATACGGAGCTCTGGAAACACCATATATTTT
-	TRBV12-3/TRBV12-4	many	TRBJ2-5	CASRAGEEQKGTQYF	TGTGCCAGCAGGGCCGGAGAGGAGCAGAAGGGGACCCAGTACTTC
-	TRBV30	-	TRBJ1-2	CAFGSDYGYTF	TGTGCCTTTGGGTCGGACTATGGCTACACCTTC
-	TRBV7-2	many	TRBJ1-5	CASSLEVSLWGQPQHF	TGTGCCAGCAGCTTAGAGGTTTCCCTATGGGGTCAGCCCCAGCATTTT
-	TRBV29-1	many	TRBJ1-1	CSFAEEMKAFF	TGCAGCTTTGCAGAGGAAATGAAAGCTTTCTTT
-	TRBV5-6	many	TRBJ2-7	CASSFRGGPGEQYF	TGTGCCAGCAGCTTCAGGGGGGGGCCTGGCGAGCAGTACTTC